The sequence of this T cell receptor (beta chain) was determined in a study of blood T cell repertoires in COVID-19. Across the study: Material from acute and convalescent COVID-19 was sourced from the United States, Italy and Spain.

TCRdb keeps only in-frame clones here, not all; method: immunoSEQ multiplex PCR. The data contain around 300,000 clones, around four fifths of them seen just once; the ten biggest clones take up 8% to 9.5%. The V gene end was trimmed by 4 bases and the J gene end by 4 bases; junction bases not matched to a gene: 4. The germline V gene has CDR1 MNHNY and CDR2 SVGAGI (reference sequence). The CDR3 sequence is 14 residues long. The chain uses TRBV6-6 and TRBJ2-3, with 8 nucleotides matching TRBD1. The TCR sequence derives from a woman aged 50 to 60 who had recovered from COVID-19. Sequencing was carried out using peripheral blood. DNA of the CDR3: TGTGCCAGCAGTTGGGCACAGGGGGCAGATACGCAGTATTTT. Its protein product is CASSWAQGADTQYF.